This T cell receptor beta chain was profiled in a study of blood T cell repertoires in COVID-19 (dated by TCRdb to 2019 to 2021). Background on the whole study: Samples covering the acute and convalescent phases of COVID-19 were provided by collaborators in the United States, Italy and Spain. Sample metadata almost always included a de-identified subject ID, COVID-19 status, age in years and sex. The material from the prospective study consisted of cDNA or gDNA derived from T cells, B-cell-depleted T cells, or PBMCs. Samples came from the ongoing ImmuneRACE study (first 160 participants) plus 1,254 subjects from 6 global collaborators. Deeply sampled blood TCRbeta repertoires from subjects exposed to, actively infected with, or recovered from COVID-19 were included in the dataset. The repertoires were released in a freely available public database intended as a resource for research on the immune response to SARS-CoV-2. HLA class I and class II types, where available, came from metadata supplied by the sample provider rather than from assay-based typing. Results and caveats for the whole study, not just this receptor: The amount of clinical and demographic metadata varied by source and participant and was provided uncurated.

To note about this clone: The antigen it recognizes is unknown. No base quality information exists; no much larger clone differs at one position.

Enrolling through a virtual design, the prospective study's participants ranged in age from roughly 18 to 95 years and lived across more than 20 United States geographic areas. In the prospective study, participants were assigned to cohorts based on the clinical history participants reported in a screening survey and a study questionnaire. For ImmuneRACE Cohort 3, a participant was defined as recovered based on two consecutive negative NP/OP PCR tests, clearance by a healthcare professional, or resolution of symptoms. Mobile phlebotomists in the prospective study collected whole blood, serum and a nasopharyngeal or oropharyngeal swab from every participant. Prospective study participants could optionally give additional blood draws and questionnaires over an approximately two-month period. Before DNA extraction, prospective study blood samples were shipped either frozen or at room temperature.

TCRbeta CDR3 regions were amplified from genomic DNA using the immunoSEQ Assay, a bias-controlled multiplex PCR. The study's processing was this. Nucleated cell counts per sample were estimated from amplification of reference gene primers within the assay. To quantify the absolute abundance of each unique TCRbeta CDR3 rearrangement, sequence reads were collapsed and filtered. For each sample, productive Simpson clonality was calculated as the square root of Simpson's diversity index across productive rearrangements. TCRdb took this table from immuneACCESS and kept in-frame rearrangements with V and J called. Such tables lack part of the clones; where checked against another copy, unresolved V genes explain under half of the gap, and the rest is unexplained. V and J calls and clone size follow that table, whereas D and trimming were derived from the DNA. A total of some 350,000 clones appear in this sample, over 75% of them only once. The ten largest make up over 4.5% of the sample.

Sequencing input: PBMCs or T cells enriched from blood (not recorded which). The receptor comes from a man under 40 who had recovered from COVID-19.

The DNA sequence reads TGTGCCAGCAGTGACCCCGGGTTGGGGAAGGGGAACTATGGCTACACCTTC. This encodes CASSDPGLGKGNYGYTF. The sequence joins TRBV25-1 to TRBJ1-2; matching of 5 bases hints at TRBD1 as the D gene. The germline V gene specifies MGHDK as CDR1 and SYGVNS as CDR2. V was cut back by 3 bases and J by 2 bases, leaving a gap of 19 bases between them. Inclusive of the bounding cysteine and phenylalanine, the CDR3 is 17 residues long. The only DNA kept is the CDR3, 51 bases in frame from the first base.